This T cell receptor (beta chain) was recovered during a study of blood T cell repertoires in COVID-19. As for the study in general: Spain, Italy and the United States supplied samples that represented acute and convalescent COVID-19.

Some clones are missing from TCRdb's copy, which holds only in-frame ones; the method was immunoSEQ multiplex PCR. The sample includes around 260,000 clones, 86% of them seen just once. This CDR3 is built from 15 residues. V was clipped by 0 bases and J by 4 bases, with 10 bases between them. Germline CDR1 and CDR2: MRHNA and SNTAGT. A single count supports this clone. This sequence joins TRBV6-4 and TRBJ2-1; the D is unclear. The sample was peripheral blood. The receptor's source is a man younger than 30 with active or convalescent COVID-19. For the CDR3, the DNA is TGTGCCAGCAGTGACTCGACTCGTGGTTACAATGAGCAGTTCTTC. Amino acid sequence: CASSDSTRGYNEQFF.